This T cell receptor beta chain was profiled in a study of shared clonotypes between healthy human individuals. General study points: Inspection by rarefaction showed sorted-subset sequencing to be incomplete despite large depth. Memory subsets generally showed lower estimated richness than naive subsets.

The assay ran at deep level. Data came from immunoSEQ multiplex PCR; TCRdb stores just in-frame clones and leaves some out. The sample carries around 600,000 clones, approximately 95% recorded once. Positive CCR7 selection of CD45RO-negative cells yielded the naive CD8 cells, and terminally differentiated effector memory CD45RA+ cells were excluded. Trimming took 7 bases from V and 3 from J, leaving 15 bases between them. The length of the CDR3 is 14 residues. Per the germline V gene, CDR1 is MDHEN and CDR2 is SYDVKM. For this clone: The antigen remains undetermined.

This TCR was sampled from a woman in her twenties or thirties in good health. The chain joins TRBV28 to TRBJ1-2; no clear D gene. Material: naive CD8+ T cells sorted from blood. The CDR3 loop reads CASKFGNAYYGYTF. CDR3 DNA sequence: TGTGCCAGCAAGTTCGGGAACGCTTACTATGGCTACACCTTC.